This T cell receptor (beta chain) was recovered during a study of Ad26.COV2.S vaccination and SARS-CoV-2 variants. Study information: Once or twice, 56 days apart, Ad26.COV2.S was delivered intramuscularly. Study outcomes and limitations: Reportedly, spike-specific CD8+ and CD4+ T cell responses achieved substantial breadth once vaccination had taken place. Among vaccine recipients, spike-specific TCR breadth exceeded that of placebo recipients.

Comment on this clone: Its antigen is undetermined.

Data came from immunoSEQ multiplex PCR; TCRdb stores just in-frame clones and leaves some out. The sample holds fewer than 500,000 clones, approximately 92% seen once. The sample's treatment: roughly 20 received Ad26.COV2.S at low or high dose, single or two shots; roughly five received placebo; per-sample allocation not given. Each sample was drawn 63 days after the first injection (of vaccine or placebo). In Boston, the donor was an adult between 18-55 years of age. The CDR3 extends over 15 amino acids. Trimming stripped 0 bases from V and 3 bases from J, with 10 bases between. Germline lookup yields CDR1 SGDLS and CDR2 YYNGEE.

The clonotype comes from a person aged 18-65 years who received the Ad26.COV2.S COVID-19 vaccine or a placebo. The J gene is TRBJ1-5, the V gene TRBV9, with no clear D. Source: peripheral blood, taken in a trial of Ad26.COV2.S vaccine versus placebo. CDR3 loop: CASSVDGRYNQPQHF. The CDR3 DNA sequence: TGTGCCAGCAGCGTAGACGGGCGGTACAATCAGCCCCAGCATTTT.